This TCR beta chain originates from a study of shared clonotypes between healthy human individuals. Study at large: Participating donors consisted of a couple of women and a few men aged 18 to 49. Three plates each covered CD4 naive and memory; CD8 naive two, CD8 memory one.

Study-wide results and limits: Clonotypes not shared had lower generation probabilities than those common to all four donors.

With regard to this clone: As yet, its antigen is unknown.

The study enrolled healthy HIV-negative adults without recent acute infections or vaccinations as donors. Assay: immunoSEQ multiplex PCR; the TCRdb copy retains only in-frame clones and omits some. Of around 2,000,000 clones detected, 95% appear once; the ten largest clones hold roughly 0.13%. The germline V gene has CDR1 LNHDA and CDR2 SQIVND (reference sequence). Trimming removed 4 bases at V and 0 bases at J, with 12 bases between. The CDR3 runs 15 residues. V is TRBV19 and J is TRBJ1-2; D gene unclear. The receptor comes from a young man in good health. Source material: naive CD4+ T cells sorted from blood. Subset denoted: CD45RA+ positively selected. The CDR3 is CASSRTVAANYGYTF. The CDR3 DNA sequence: TGTGCCAGTAGTAGGACGGTCGCAGCTAACTATGGCTACACCTTC.